This T cell receptor (beta chain) was obtained from a study of T-cell memory formation after mild COVID-19. In the study overall: Largely donor-specific TCR clusters were found. Points from the study as a whole: Confirmation of SARS-CoV-2 specificity was lacking for second-wave clones peaking day 37. A second wave expanding day 15 to 37 was CD4+-biased; contracting clones were balanced.

V trimming: 3 bases; J trimming: 4 bases; junction bases outside the gene matches: 6. CDR3 length: 14 amino acids. In germline, CDR1 is SGHDN, CDR2 FVKESK. TCRdb analysed the 5' RACE reads with MiXCR anew, one entry per CDR3 protein. The table shows roughly 510,000 distinct CDR3 sequences, with approximately 15% occurring only once. This clonotype was recorded a few times. Its target is not known. The chain has TRBV14 and TRBJ2-7; TRBD1 matches 7 bases. Sequences were obtained from PBMCs or a T cell subset sorted from them (not recorded which). The receptor was derived from an adult woman who had mild COVID-19 (a few samples of this study predate the infection). Cell type and time point are not known. The CDR3 DNA follows: TGTGCCAGCAGCCAGACGACAGGGATATACGAGCAGTACTTC. Translating it yields CASSQTTGIYEQYF.